This TCR beta chain was sequenced in a study of blood T cell repertoires in COVID-19. Whole-study context: Samples of COVID-19 (acute and convalescent) were obtained from the United States, Italy and Spain. The analysed material was cDNA or gDNA that came from T cells, B-cell-depleted T cells, or PBMCs.

CDR3 length: 13 residues. Germline V gene sequence: CDR1 LGHNA, CDR2 YSLEER. V dropped 0 bases and J dropped 13 bases, with 10 bases sitting between them. Profiled with immunoSEQ multiplex PCR; TCRdb holds only in-frame clones, not every one. Of about 100,000 clones listed, approximately 80% are singletons. The sample comprised peripheral blood. This TCR derives from a man aged 60-69 years with acute or convalescent COVID-19. The V call is TRBV4-3, the J call TRBJ1-6; the D gene is possibly TRBD1 (5 bases). The CDR3, as DNA: TGCGCCAGCAGCCAAGACGGGGGGTATCCCCTCCACTTT. This codes for CASSQDGGYPLHF.